This TCR beta chain is drawn from a study of early T cells in non-severe SARS-CoV-2 infection. Findings and caveats of the study: CD4 and private specificities were missed by VDJdb matching, which favored anti-spike CD8 responses.

Via MiXCR, TCRdb re-called the 5' RACE reads, giving one row per CDR3 protein. Of about 48,000 distinct CDR3 sequences detected, roughly 6.2% appear once; the ten largest clones hold about 7%. This clonotype has only a few counts. Its antigen remains unknown. V was clipped by 3 bases and J by 3 bases, with 8 bases between them. Germline loops: CDR1 LGHNA, CDR2 YSLEER. CDR3 length equals 13 residues. This clonotype was obtained from an adult who was a healthcare worker with PCR-confirmed SARS-CoV-2 infection or an uninfected control (not recorded which). The specimen was whole blood, collected at baseline. V is TRBV4-3 and J is TRBJ1-2; D call uncertain. Here the CDR3 DNA reads TGCGCCAGCAGCCATCGAAGGGACTATGGCTACACCTTC. It yields the protein CASSHRRDYGYTF.